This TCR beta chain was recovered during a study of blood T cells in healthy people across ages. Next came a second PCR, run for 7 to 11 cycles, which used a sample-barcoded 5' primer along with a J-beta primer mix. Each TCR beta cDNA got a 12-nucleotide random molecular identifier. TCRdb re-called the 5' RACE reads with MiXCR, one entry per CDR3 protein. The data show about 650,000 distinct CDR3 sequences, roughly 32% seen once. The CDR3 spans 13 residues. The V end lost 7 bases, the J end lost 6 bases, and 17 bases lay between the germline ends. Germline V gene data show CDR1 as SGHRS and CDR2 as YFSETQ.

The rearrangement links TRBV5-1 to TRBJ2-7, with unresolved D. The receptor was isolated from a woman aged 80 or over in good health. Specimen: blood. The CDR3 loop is CASRTSLSVEQYF. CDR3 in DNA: TGCGCCAGCCGGACCTCCCTTTCGGTCGAGCAGTACTTC.